This entry lists 15 T cell receptor beta chains sequenced from one sample in a study of memory CD4+ T cells and cytomegalovirus serostatus (dated 2019 in TCRdb). Receptors were amplified or captured by the immunoSEQ multiplex PCR assay. Entries here come from immuneACCESS through TCRdb and include only in-frame sequences with V and J called. Some clones fail to appear in such tables; in the studies checked, an unresolved V gene covers under half of the shortfall, and the cause of the remainder is unknown. The sample yields roughly 50,000 clones; around 80% were counted once. 1.6% of the sample rests with the top ten. Single viable CD3+CD4+CD8-CD45RO+ cells were sorted as memory CD4+ T cells on a FACSAria II. The sequencing input was memory CD4+ T cells from blood. These receptors all come from an adult in good health and CMV-seronegative.

This clone is categorized as medium-sized. The J gene is TRBJ1-2, the V gene TRBV28; 8 nucleotides match TRBD1. Unmatched junction bases numbered 6, after V lost 4 bases and J lost 5 bases. The germline V gene encodes CDR1 MDHEN and CDR2 SYDVKM. The CDR3 runs to 14 residues. CDR3 nucleotide sequence: TGTGCCAGCAGTTGGACAGGGCGGTCATATGGCTACACCTTC. Protein: CASSWTGRSYGYTF.

CDR3 nucleotides: TGTGCCAGCTCACCAGAGGAATGGGGAAGAGGTACTGAAGCTTTCTTT. Residues: CASSPEEWGRGTEAFF. The gene calls are TRBV18 and TRBJ1-1; D uncertain. Germline CDR1 and CDR2: KGHSH and LQKENI. V was trimmed by 2 bases and J by 5 bases, leaving 18 bases between them. This CDR3 comprises 16 residues.

The genes are TRBV6-5 and TRBJ2-1, with TRBD1 matching over 12 bases. The CDR3 runs 15 residues. Germline-derived CDR1 and CDR2 are MNHEY and SVGAGI. V shed 6 bases, J shed 3 bases, and the junction held 3 bases outside the gene matches. The CDR3 sequence: CASRGTGGIYNEQFF. CDR3 DNA: TGTGCCAGCAGGGGGACAGGGGGCATCTACAATGAGCAGTTCTTC.

This clone has more than one count but fewer than ten. The rearrangement links TRBV7-9 to TRBJ1-1; 7 positions agree with TRBD1. This CDR3 comprises 15 residues. The V gene's germline CDR1 is SEHNR and CDR2 FQNEAQ (reference sequence). V dropped 5 bases and J dropped 0; count of bases not matched to a gene: 6. The CDR3 sequence is CASSPGQELNTEAFF. The CDR3 nucleotides read TGTGCCAGCAGCCCAGGACAGGAATTGAACACTGAAGCTTTCTTT.

The gene calls are TRBV7-2 and TRBJ1-3, with 7 bases identical to TRBD1. From germline, CDR1 is SGHTA and CDR2 FQGNSA. The CDR3 is 16 amino acids. Unmatched junction bases numbered 7, after V lost 5 bases and J lost 0 bases. CDR3: CASSQTSGGSGNTIYF. The CDR3 nucleotides are TGTGCCAGCAGCCAAACGTCAGGGGGCTCTGGAAACACCATATATTTT.

This chain connects TRBV5-1 to TRBJ1-5, with 8 bases fitting TRBD1. The CDR3 spans 16 residues. After removal of 2 bases from V and 3 bases from J, the junction contained 7 bases not matched to a gene. Germline V lookup: CDR1 SGHRS, CDR2 YFSETQ. The CDR3 nucleotides are TGCGCCAGCAGCTTCGGGACAGGAGGAAACAATCAGCCCCAGCATTTT. This gives the protein CASSFGTGGNNQPQHF.

The chain recombines TRBV7-9 with TRBJ1-5; tentative D call: TRBD1 (5 bases). Germline CDR1 SEHNR, CDR2 FQNEAQ (reference sequence). This CDR3 has 15 residues. Trimming took off 3 bases at V and 0 bases at J, with 9 bases between the two ends. In DNA form, the CDR3 reads TGTGCCAGCAGCTTCGCCGGGACTAGCAATCAGCCCCAGCATTTT. It is translated as CASSFAGTSNQPQHF.

The table lists this clone with a count of one. The chain joins TRBV28 to TRBJ1-5, with 7 bases that match TRBD1. The CDR3 covers 15 residues. Germline V gene data show CDR1 as MDHEN and CDR2 as SYDVKM. Trimming at V came to 6 bases and at J to 0 bases, leaving 5 bases not matched to a gene. This chain's CDR3 is CASRRQGSSNQPQHF. DNA of the CDR3: TGTGCCAGCAGACGACAGGGTAGTAGCAATCAGCCCCAGCATTTT.

Concerning this clone: The same CDR3 arises from other DNA sequences in this sample as well. The chain joins TRBV7-9 to TRBJ1-1; D is unclear. Germline-derived CDR1 and CDR2 are SEHNR and FQNEAQ (reference sequence). The CDR3 covers 14 residues. V gave up 1 base and J gave up 1 base, with 7 bases separating them. Here the CDR3 reads CASSLDLSNTEAFF. DNA for the CDR3: TGTGCCAGCAGCTTAGATCTCTCGAACACTGAAGCTTTCTTT.

The rearrangement uses TRBV7-9 and TRBJ1-5; D uncertain. The ends were cut back, 5 bases at V and 0 bases at J, with 11 bases in the middle. In germline, CDR1 is SEHNR, CDR2 FQNEAQ (reference sequence). The CDR3 extends over 15 amino acids. CDR3 in amino acids: CASSQTGSSNQPQHF. For the CDR3, the DNA is TGTGCCAGCAGCCAAACGGGATCTAGCAATCAGCCCCAGCATTTT.

The chain uses TRBV19 and TRBJ2-3; TRBD1 aligns across 7 bases. Trimming took 5 bases from V and 2 from J; bases not matched to a gene: 4. CDR1 and CDR2 (germline): LNHDA, SQIVND (reference sequence). This CDR3 is built from 14 residues. As DNA, the CDR3 is TGTGCCAGTAGTGGACAGGACGACACAGATACGCAGTATTTT. Protein: CASSGQDDTDTQYF. The whole variable domain, remainder taken from reference TRBV19 and TRBJ2-3, is DGGITQSPKYLFRKEGQNVTLSCEQNLNHDAMYWYRQDPGQGLRLIYYSQIVNDFQKGDIAEGYSVSREKKESFPLTVTSAQKNPTAFYLCASSGQDDTDTQYFGPGTRLTVL.

This chain joins TRBV18 and TRBJ1-1; D perhaps matches TRBD1 (6 bases). Germline-derived CDR1 and CDR2 are KGHSH and LQKENI. Trimming shortened V by 4 bases and J by 1 base, and 7 bases separated the two germline ends. The CDR3 is made up of 13 amino acids. The CDR3 sequence is CASSQGQNTEAFF. CDR3 DNA: TGTGCCAGCTCACAGGGACAGAACACTGAAGCTTTCTTT. The full variable domain, in which reference TRBV18 and TRBJ1-1 provide the parts outside the CDR3, is NAGVMQNPRHLVRRRGQEARLRCSPMKGHSHVYWYRQLPEEGLKFMVYLQKENIIDESGMPKERFSAEFPKEGPSILRIQQVVRGDSAAYFCASSQGQNTEAFFGQGTRLTVV.

The rearrangement joins TRBV4-1 to TRBJ2-3; the match to TRBD2 covers 14 bases. V was clipped by 5 bases and J by 4 bases; unmatched bases: 8. Germline loops: CDR1 MGHRA, CDR2 YSYEKL. This CDR3 contains 17 residues. CDR3 sequence (DNA): TGCGCCAGCAGCAAGGGACTAGCGGGAGTTTGGGCAGATACGCAGTATTTT. Translation: CASSKGLAGVWADTQYF.

This chain connects TRBV5-1 to TRBJ1-4, with D perhaps matching TRBD1 (5 bases). V was shortened by 3 bases and J by 3 bases, with 12 bases between the two germline ends. Per germline, CDR1 SGHRS and CDR2 YFSETQ. The CDR3 totals 15 residues. DNA for the CDR3: TGCGCCAGCAGCTGGGGGGGGACCCCTAATGAAAAACTGTTTTTT. Protein product: CASSWGGTPNEKLFF.

This sequence joins TRBV7-8 and TRBJ2-7; 8 bases align to TRBD1. The CDR3 extends over 13 amino acids. Trimming removed 4 bases from V and 7 bases from J; junction bases left unmatched: 6. Germline values: CDR1 SGHVS, CDR2 FQNEAQ. The CDR3 loop is CASSYAGGTEQYF. In DNA form, the CDR3 reads TGTGCCAGCAGCTACGCAGGGGGCACGGAGCAGTACTTC.